These 8 T cell receptor beta chains were sequenced from one sample in a study of CD8+ T cells in alopecia areata. It was cDNA, reverse transcribed from extracted RNA, that served as the sequencing template. Only in-frame clones appear in the TCRdb table, and some are missing; sequencing was by immunoSEQ multiplex PCR. The table shows some 25,000 clones, with 50% to 55% occurring only once. Sequencing used NKG2D-high CD8+ T cells sorted from blood. The receptors were gathered from a human donor with alopecia areata.

A few counts support this clone. The chain recombines TRBV5-6 with TRBJ2-5, with unresolved D. V lost 4 bases and J 5 bases, leaving 9 bases between the germline ends. The germline V gene has CDR1 SGHDT and CDR2 YYEEEE. The length of the CDR3 is 12 residues. The CDR3 nucleotides are TGTGCCAGCAGCCTCATCTCGGAGACCCAGTACTTC. This codes for CASSLISETQYF.

The chain recombines TRBV7-2 with TRBJ1-3; D is perhaps TRBD1 (5 bases). The CDR3 extends over 19 amino acids. CDR1 is SGHTA, CDR2 FQGNSA, per germline. V lost 2 bases, J lost 3 bases, and 23 bases lay in between. CDR3 sequence: CASSLIWESGTIRGNTIYF. The CDR3 DNA sequence: TGTGCCAGCAGCTTAATTTGGGAGTCAGGGACGATACGTGGAAACACCATATATTTT.

V and J are TRBV27 and TRBJ1-4; D unclear. CDR3 length: 14 amino acids. Germline values: CDR1 MNHEY, CDR2 SMNVEV (reference sequence). The V end lost 2 bases, the J end lost 4 bases, and 8 bases lay between the germline ends. CDR3 in amino acids: CASSLGQINEKLFF. As DNA, the CDR3 is TGTGCCAGCAGTTTAGGTCAGATTAATGAAAAACTGTTTTTT. Looking up the rest from reference TRBV27 and TRBJ1-4 gives the full variable domain: EAQVTQNPRYLITVTGKKLTVTCSQNMNHEYMSWYRQDPGLGLRQIYYSMNVEVTDKGDVPEGYKVSRKEKRNFPLILESPSPNQTSLYFCASSLGQINEKLFFGSGTQLSVL.

This clone was counted only a few times. The chain joins TRBV6-5 to TRBJ2-1; D not certain. V was pared by 0 bases and J by 7 bases, with 7 bases between. Germline V lookup: CDR1 MNHEY, CDR2 SVGAGI. This CDR3 is 13 amino acids long. CDR3 sequence: CASSYSMANEQFF. In nucleotides, the CDR3 is TGTGCCAGCAGTTACTCGATGGCTAATGAGCAGTTCTTC.

The gene calls are TRBV9 and TRBJ2-7, with D perhaps being TRBD1 or TRBD2 (6 bases each). Germline CDR1 is SGDLS and CDR2 is YYNGEE. V shed 3 bases and J shed 3 bases, with 16 bases lying between them. The length of the CDR3 is 15 residues. CDR3 in amino acids: CASSEKTGGSYEQYF. CDR3 DNA sequence: TGTGCCAGCAGCGAGAAGACAGGAGGGAGCTACGAGCAGTACTTC.

This clone was seen only a few times. V gene TRBV9 combines with J gene TRBJ2-5; 7 positions match TRBD2. This CDR3 is built from 14 residues. Germline V gene lookup returns CDR1 SGDLS and CDR2 YYNGEE. Unmatched junction bases numbered 5, after V lost 4 bases and J lost 2 bases. The CDR3 protein is CASSITSAQETQYF. CDR3 DNA sequence: TGTGCCAGCAGCATCACTAGCGCACAAGAGACCCAGTACTTC.

The J gene is TRBJ2-3, the V gene TRBV5-1; TRBD2 matches 10 bases. The CDR3 length is 16 residues. In germline, CDR1 is SGHRS, CDR2 YFSETQ. The J segment lost 0 bases and the V segment lost 3 bases, leaving 4 bases of the junction unmatched. In DNA form, the CDR3 reads TGCGCCAGCAGCTCAGCGGGAGGGGTTAGCACAGATACGCAGTATTTT. The encoded protein is CASSSAGGVSTDTQYF.

The count of this clone is one. The genes are TRBV7-3 and TRBJ2-1; the match to TRBD2 covers 9 bases. Looked up from germline, CDR1 is SGHTA and CDR2 is FQGTGA. Germline trimming cut 0 bases from V and 6 bases from J; bases unmatched to any gene: 9. The CDR3 has 17 amino acids. This CDR3 is CASSLTGMGGRANEQFF. In DNA, the CDR3 is TGTGCCAGCAGCTTAACGGGCATGGGCGGGAGGGCCAATGAGCAGTTCTTC.